The entry that follows covers one TCR beta chain sequence. This entry is derived from a study of CD8 T cells in Susac syndrome. This CDR3 contains 15 residues. V gave up 6 bases and J gave up 1 base; unmatched junction bases: 7. Germline V lookup: CDR1 MDHEN, CDR2 SYDVKM. Random hexamers were used to reverse transcribe the RNA input (roughly 0.5 to 1 ug). TCRdb re-called the immunoSEQ multiplex PCR reads with MiXCR, one entry per CDR3 protein. The sample has 100,000 or so distinct CDR3 sequences, 85% to 95% seen once. The chain joins TRBV28 to TRBJ2-5; TRBD1 aligns across 8 bases. Sequenced sample: CD4+ T cells from PBMCs. The receptor comes from a human donor with Susac syndrome. The CDR3 DNA sequence: TGTGCCAGCAGGACCCAGGGGGCGGGCCAAGAGACCCAGTACTTC. Protein: CASRTQGAGQETQYF.